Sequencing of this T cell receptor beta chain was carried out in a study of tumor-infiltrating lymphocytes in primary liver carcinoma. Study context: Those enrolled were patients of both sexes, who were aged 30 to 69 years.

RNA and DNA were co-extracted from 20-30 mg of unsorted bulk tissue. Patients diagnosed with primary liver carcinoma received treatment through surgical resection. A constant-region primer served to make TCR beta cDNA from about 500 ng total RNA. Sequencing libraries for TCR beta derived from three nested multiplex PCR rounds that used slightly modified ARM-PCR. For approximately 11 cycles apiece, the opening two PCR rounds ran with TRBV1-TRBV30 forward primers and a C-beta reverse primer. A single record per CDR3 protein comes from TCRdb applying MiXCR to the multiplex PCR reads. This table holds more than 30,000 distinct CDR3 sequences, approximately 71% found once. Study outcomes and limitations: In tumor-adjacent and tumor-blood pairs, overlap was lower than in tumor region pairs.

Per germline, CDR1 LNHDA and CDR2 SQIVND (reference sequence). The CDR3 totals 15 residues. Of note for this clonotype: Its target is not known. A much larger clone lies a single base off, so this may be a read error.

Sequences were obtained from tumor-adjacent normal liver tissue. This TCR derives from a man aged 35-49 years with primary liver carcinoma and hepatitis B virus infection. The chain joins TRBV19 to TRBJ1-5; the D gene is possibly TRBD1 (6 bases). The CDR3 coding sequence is TGTGCCAGTACCTCAACCCGACAGGTCCGGCAGCCCCAGCGTTTT. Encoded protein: CASTSTRQVRQPQRF.